This T cell receptor beta chain was sequenced during a study of Ad26.COV2.S vaccination and SARS-CoV-2 variants. Study summary: The authors gave Ad26.COV2.S intramuscularly, either once or twice 56 days apart.

TCRdb's table, derived via immunoSEQ multiplex PCR, lists solely in-frame clones and lacks some. The sample lists 350,000 to 450,000 clones; around 86% were seen once. The germline V and J ends were trimmed by 0 bases and 6 bases, with 11 bases remaining between them. The V gene's germline CDR1 is MGHRA and CDR2 YSYEKL. This CDR3 comprises 15 residues. Treatment of the sample: roughly 18 received Ad26.COV2.S at low or high dose, single or two shots; about five received placebo; per-sample allocation not given. Samples were taken on day 63 after the first vaccine or placebo injection. The material sequenced was peripheral blood, taken in a trial of Ad26.COV2.S vaccine versus placebo. The chain uses TRBV4-1 and TRBJ1-4; a possible D gene is TRBD1 (5 bases). The source of this sequence is a person aged 18-60 years who received the Ad26.COV2.S COVID-19 vaccine or a placebo. This CDR3 is CASSQEPGRYEKLFF. DNA of the CDR3: TGCGCCAGCAGCCAAGAGCCAGGGCGTTATGAAAAACTGTTTTTT.